The next 8 T cell receptor beta chains were all read from a single sample in a study of T cell clonality in common variable immunodeficiency. Study-wide results and limits: Reportedly, TCR beta sequences from common variable immunodeficiency showed fewer deletions and N-nucleotide insertions.

Their antigen targets remain unknown. Produced via immunoSEQ multiplex PCR; TCRdb's table is partial and in-frame only. The repertoire yields about 33,000 clones, none seen only once; the top ten contain about 6.1%. Sequenced: peripheral blood mononuclear cells. The receptors stem from a human donor with common variable immunodeficiency.

This clone was observed a few times. The read falls 3 residues short of the CDR3 end, and the missing part is taken from the germline J gene. The chain employs TRBV7-9 and TRBJ1-6; D uncertain. The germline gives CDR1 SEHNR, CDR2 FQNEAQ (reference sequence). The CDR3 consists of 14 residues. The germline V and J ends were trimmed by 5 bases and 3 bases, with 8 bases remaining between them. The CDR3 is CASSPPIYNSPLHF. CDR3 DNA, as far as it was read: TGTGCCAGCAGCCCCCCCATCTATAATTCACCC. Using reference TRBV7-9 and TRBJ1-6 for the parts outside the CDR3, the full variable domain is DTGVSQNPRHKITKRGQNVTFRCDPISEHNRLYWYRQTLGQGPEFLTYFQNEAQLEKSRLLSDRFSAERPKGSFSTLEIQRTEQGDSAMYLCASSPPIYNSPLHFGNGTRLTVT.

This CDR3 is CAWSAGQGPSYEQYF. Incomplete CDR3 DNA: TGTGCCTGGAGTGCGGGACAGGGTCCGTCCTACGAG. The V gene is TRBV30, the J gene TRBJ2-7; 9 nucleotides align to TRBD1. The read ends 3 residues before the CDR3 terminus; that terminus is restored from the germline J gene. With 1 base clipped from V and 1 base from J, the junction kept 5 bases outside the gene matches. This CDR3 region has 15 residues. Germline values: CDR1 GTSNPN, CDR2 SVGIG (reference sequence).

Concerning this clone itself: The CDR3 end lies 3 residues beyond the end of the read and is filled in from the germline J gene. The chain couples TRBV19 to TRBJ1-3; unclear D gene. V was trimmed by 3 bases and J by 2 bases, leaving 17 bases between them. The CDR3 spans 17 residues. Germline V gives CDR1 LNHDA, CDR2 SQIVND (reference sequence). The CDR3 DNA, read in part, is TGTGCCAGTAGTATCTTTTACGGTAAACCCACTGGAAACACC. Its translation: CASSIFYGKPTGNT. The full-length CDR3 reads as CASSIFYGKPTGNTIYF.

This clone was seen more than once but under ten times. The CDR3 goes on 3 residues after the read ends, and that part is filled in from the germline J gene. This chain connects TRBV2 to TRBJ1-1, with 7 bases matching TRBD1. Germline assignment: CDR1 SNHLY and CDR2 FYNNEI. This CDR3 contains 17 residues. J lost 1 base, V lost 4 bases, and 12 bases had no gene match. The covered CDR3 bases are TGTGCCAGCAGTGCCCGACGGGGACAGTTGTCGAACACTGAA. It translates to CASSARRGQLSNTE. In full, the CDR3 is CASSARRGQLSNTEAFF.

This clone occurred a few times. The read is 3 residues too short to cover the CDR3 end, so that end is filled in from the germline J gene. This chain joins TRBV6-1 and TRBJ2-7; D is uncertain. CDR1 and CDR2 (germline): MNHNS, SASEGT. The CDR3 length is 15 residues. Trimming stripped 3 bases from V and 2 bases from J, with 14 bases between. The CDR3 loop is CASSDYWQRPYEQYF. Partial CDR3 DNA: TGTGCCAGCAGTGATTATTGGCAAAGGCCCTACGAG.

On this clone itself: The read finishes 3 residues shy of the CDR3 end, and the germline J gene is used to complete it. The chain employs TRBV19 and TRBJ1-6, with 8 bases identical to TRBD1. V dropped 7 bases and J dropped 8; count of bases not matched to a gene: 7. The CDR3 is made up of 14 amino acids. Germline lookup yields CDR1 LNHDA and CDR2 SQIVND (reference sequence). The CDR3 bases that were read are TGTGCCAGTATCGGGGACAGGTGGGATTCACCC. Amino acid sequence: CASIGDRWDSP. The CDR3, in full, reads CASIGDRWDSPLHF.

This clone was counted ten times or more. The CDR3 end is not reached by the read, which stops 3 residues before it; the germline J gene fills it in. V gene TRBV20-1 combines with J gene TRBJ1-4; perhaps TRBD1 as D (5 bases). Per germline, CDR1 DFQATT and CDR2 SNEGSKA (reference sequence). V lost 5 bases, J lost 8 bases, and 15 bases lay in between. The CDR3 has 13 residues. The CDR3 bases that were read are TGCAGTGCTCCACCGCAGGGAGGGGAAAAA. Protein sequence: CSAPPQGGEK. The full CDR3 reads CSAPPQGGEKLFF.

This clone turned up a few times. The covered CDR3 bases are TGTGCCAGTAAACCAGGGGGCGCAGGCTATGGC. It translates to CASKPGGAGYG. The whole CDR3 protein reads CASKPGGAGYGYTF. This chain uses TRBV19 with TRBJ1-2, with 8 bases fitting TRBD1. Read sequence stops 3 residues before the CDR3 end, and the germline J gene provides the missing end. J gave up 4 bases and V 7 bases, and 8 bases lay outside the gene matches. From germline, CDR1 is LNHDA and CDR2 SQIVND (reference sequence). The CDR3 has 14 residues.